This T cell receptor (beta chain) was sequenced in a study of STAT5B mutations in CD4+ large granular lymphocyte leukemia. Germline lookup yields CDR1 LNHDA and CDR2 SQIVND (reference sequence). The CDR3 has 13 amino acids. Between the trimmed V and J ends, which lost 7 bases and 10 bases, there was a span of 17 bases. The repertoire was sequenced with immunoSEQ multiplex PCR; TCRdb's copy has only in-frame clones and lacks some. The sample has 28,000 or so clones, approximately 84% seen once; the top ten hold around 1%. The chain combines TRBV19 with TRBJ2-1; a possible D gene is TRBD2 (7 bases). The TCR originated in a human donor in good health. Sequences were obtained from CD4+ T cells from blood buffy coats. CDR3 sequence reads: CASKPRGAGEQFF. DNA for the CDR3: TGTGCCAGTAAACCCCGGGGGGCGGGAGAGCAGTTCTTC.